What follows describes a single T cell receptor beta chain. Its antigen is not yet known. Per-base quality was not reported, and no clone a single base away is much larger than it. TCR beta libraries were generated from genomic DNA with the immunoSEQ kit, following the manufacturer's recommendations. To prepare the libraries, a first multiplex PCR with proprietary primers was run, followed by a second PCR that added unique barcodes, and a bead cleanup was done after each round. Each sample batch included a kit-provided positive control reaction and a negative control reaction. The final libraries underwent checking on an Agilent 4200 TapeStation D1000 ScreenTape, volumetric pooling, and quantification by qPCR. Sequencing was performed on an Illumina NextSeq500 using a MidOutput 150-cycle cartridge, with 156 Read1 cycles, 15 Index1 cycles, and the kit custom primers. The pooled library was loaded at roughly 0.98 pM with an approximately 20% PhiX control spike-in. Per the original workflow: Vendor-processed data were analyzed in R, with a clonotype defined as all T cells sharing the same CDR3 nucleotide sequence. In the clone abundance analyses, frequencies were normalized to the 10,000 most abundant clones in each sample. Public T cell clones, which averaged fewer than five per sample, were excluded before analysis. A difference in abundance of at least 32-fold between compartments was used to define tumor-enriched and baseline blood-enriched clonotypes. A beta-binomial differential abundance model was applied to find clonotypes that expanded or contracted between blood time points. The Baroni-Urbani and Buser coefficient was used to measure tumor-blood repertoire similarity, and groups were compared with two-tailed Wilcoxon tests in R. TCRdb provides this immuneACCESS table in a form limited to in-frame rearrangements. Some clones are lacking; in checked studies, under half of them reflect an unresolved V gene, and why the rest are absent is not known. The V and J calls and clone size were taken over from that table, and D and trimming were inferred from the DNA. This sample is represented by fewer than 90,000 clones; 65% to 90% of them were singletons. In total, the top ten clones hold 20% to 25% of the sample.

This record comes from a study of radiation and T cells in renal cell carcinoma (dated by TCRdb to the early 2020s). Broadly, across the study: The samples were drawn from a clinical trial, where primary renal cell carcinomas were treated with 15 Gy of stereotactic body radiation therapy and then removed by nephrectomy 4 weeks afterward. In total, about 53 samples, comprising roughly 25 tumors and around 27 peripheral blood samples, were subjected to TCR beta sequencing. Across all 53 samples, several million unique CDR3 nucleotide sequences, encoding around 2.4 million unique CDR3 amino acid sequences, were identified.

Study-level results and caveats: Changes in the blood repertoire were not tracked past 4 weeks after treatment. Effects of radiation dose or scheduling on the TCR repertoire could not be addressed with the single-armed trial design. In blood, the top tumor clonotypes increased between baseline and 2 weeks post-radiation and then shrank by 4 weeks, which suggests that tumor-resident clones expanded only transiently. Because pretreatment tumor biopsies were not available, the study could not determine whether clonotypes were already present within the tumor at baseline.

For this chain, trimming is 1 base at the V end and 8 bases at the J end, and the number of junction bases without a gene match is 6. Via the germline V gene, CDR1 is SGHRS and CDR2 YFSETQ. The CDR3 runs 15 amino acids, cysteine and phenylalanine included. Of the read, only the CDR3 DNA is kept; its 45 bases are in frame from base 1. In the paper's terms, the time point label means: blood 2 weeks post-SBRT. The sample's treatment or condition label, in plain terms: 15 Gy SBRT to primary tumor, nephrectomy 4 weeks later. To follow tumor-enriched clonotypes, peripheral blood was collected serially from radiation-treated patients at baseline and again at 2 weeks and 4 weeks after SBRT. Every patient's renal cell carcinoma showed clear cell pathology. The QIAamp DNA Blood Mini Kit (Qiagen) was used to prepare genomic DNA for TCR sequencing. Samples were included in the analyses only if all quality control checks were passed.

Sequences were derived from blood, sampled from a patient whose treatment included radiotherapy and nephrectomy. This receptor was obtained from a woman in her forties or fifties with renal cell carcinoma. The sequence joins TRBV5-1 to TRBJ2-1; TRBD2 fits 10 bases in the junction. The CDR3 reads CASSLISGGAYEQFF. The nucleotide sequence is TGCGCCAGCAGCTTGATAAGCGGGGGGGCCTATGAGCAGTTCTTC.